The 28 T cell receptor beta chains below were found in one sample sequenced in a study of tissue T cells after allogeneic stem cell transplantation. Here immunoSEQ multiplex PCR was the method, and the copy in TCRdb shows in-frame clones only, minus some. Of 2,000 to 2,500 clones listed, around 61% are singletons. This research-autopsy study prospectively enrolled adult allogeneic hematopoietic cell transplant recipients with steroid-refractory graft-versus-host disease. The sample was transverse colon tissue, taken at autopsy. The receptors stem from a male patient older than 55 with steroid-refractory graft-versus-host disease after an allogeneic stem cell transplant. T cells may partly derive from the graft donor.

The CDR3 DNA reads as TGTGCCAGCAGTTACTCGCGGACGGGAGTGAACACTGAAGCTTTCTTT. Its protein is CASSYSRTGVNTEAFF. The chain combines TRBV6-2 or TRBV6-3 with TRBJ1-1; no firm D call. V gave up 0 bases and J gave up 0 bases, with 11 bases separating them. The CDR3 is 16 residues long. Germline loops: CDR1 MNHEY, CDR2 SVGEGT.

The V call is TRBV7-8, the J call TRBJ1-2; D is undetermined. V lost 5 bases to trimming and J lost 8 bases, with 12 bases between them. From germline, CDR1 is SGHVS and CDR2 FQNEAQ. This CDR3 spans 12 amino acids. This CDR3 is CASSQSLGGYTF. The CDR3, as DNA: TGTGCCAGCAGCCAAAGTCTAGGCGGCTACACCTTC.

This clone was detected only once. The chain links TRBV7-2 to TRBJ1-1; TRBD1 is a possible D gene (5 bases). V was pared by 2 bases and J by 7 bases, with 11 bases between. Per the germline V gene, CDR1 is SGHTA and CDR2 is FQGNSA. The CDR3 has 13 amino acids. The CDR3 DNA is TGTGCCAGCAGCTTACAGGGTACGGGTGAAGCTTTCTTT. Amino acid sequence: CASSLQGTGEAFF.

V usage is TRBV9 and J usage is TRBJ2-5; tentative D call: TRBD1 (6 bases). Per germline, CDR1 SGDLS and CDR2 YYNGEE. The CDR3 runs 17 residues. V was cut by 0 bases and J by 2 bases, with 17 bases left in between. CDR3 DNA: TGTGCCAGCAGCGTAGCTTTGGGGGCGGATGATCAAGAGACCCAGTACTTC. Translation gives CASSVALGADDQETQYF.

The V gene is TRBV5-5, the J gene TRBJ2-7; 8 bases match TRBD1. V trimming: 1 base; J trimming: 1 base; junction bases outside the gene matches: 4. The germline CDR1 and CDR2 sequences are SGHKS and YYEKEE (reference sequence). The CDR3 spans 15 residues. The CDR3 DNA reads TGTGCCAGCAGCTTGACGGGACAGGCTTCCTACGAGCAGTACTTC. It encodes CASSLTGQASYEQYF.

The chain employs TRBV3-1 (or the pseudogene TRBV3-2) and TRBJ1-5; no reliable D call. Trimming cost V 3 bases and J 2 bases, with 2 bases left between them. Germline lookup yields CDR1 LGHDT and CDR2 YNNKEL (reference sequence). The length of the CDR3 is 12 residues. The CDR3 DNA is TGTGCCAGCAGCCAGGGCAATCAGCCCCAGCATTTT. This encodes CASSQGNQPQHF.

Worth noting for this clone: Within the sample, other DNA sequences also encode this same CDR3. J is TRBJ1-5 and V is TRBV4-3; D is ambiguous. Per germline, CDR1 LGHNA and CDR2 YSLEER. V shed 0 bases and J shed 4 bases, with 4 bases lying between them. This CDR3 is 13 amino acids long. CDR3 protein: CASSQDRNQPQHF. Here the CDR3 DNA reads TGCGCCAGCAGCCAAGATAGAAATCAGCCCCAGCATTTT.

The chain carries TRBV18 and TRBJ2-1; D is unclear. The germline V gene has CDR1 KGHSH and CDR2 LQKENI. CDR3 size: 13 residues. With 6 bases removed from V and 1 base from J, the gap between germline ends came to 7 bases. The CDR3 loop reads CASSPASYNEQFF. The CDR3 bases are TGTGCCAGCTCTCCCGCTTCCTACAATGAGCAGTTCTTC. Full variable domain (rest looked up from reference TRBV18 and TRBJ2-1): NAGVMQNPRHLVRRRGQEARLRCSPMKGHSHVYWYRQLPEEGLKFMVYLQKENIIDESGMPKERFSAEFPKEGPSILRIQQVVRGDSAAYFCASSPASYNEQFFGPGTRLTVL.

The J gene is TRBJ2-3, the V gene TRBV7-8, with 11 bases fitting TRBD2. Germline lookup yields CDR1 SGHVS and CDR2 FQNEAQ. V was pared by 1 base and J by 0 bases, with 6 bases of the junction left unmatched. The CDR3 is 18 amino acids. The CDR3 reads CASSLGLAGGASTDTQYF. CDR3 DNA sequence: TGTGCCAGCAGCTTAGGTCTAGCGGGGGGCGCTAGCACAGATACGCAGTATTTT.

J is TRBJ2-5 and V is TRBV7-9; D possibly corresponds to TRBD1 (5 bases). The V gene's germline CDR1 is SEHNR and CDR2 FQNEAQ (reference sequence). V dropped 5 bases and J dropped 6 bases, with 19 bases sitting between them. This CDR3 contains 15 residues. The DNA for the CDR3 is TGTGCCAGCAGCCCGGACCCAGGGTCCGTGAAGACCCAGTACTTC. This sequence encodes CASSPDPGSVKTQYF.

This clone is labeled large (0.1 to 1%). V usage is TRBV5-5 and J usage is TRBJ1-4; D gene uncertain. Trimming stripped 2 bases from V and 8 bases from J, with 7 bases between. Germline CDR1 and CDR2: SGHKS and YYEKEE (reference sequence). The CDR3 runs 12 residues. CDR3 sequence: CASSFRGEKLFF. In DNA form, the CDR3 reads TGTGCCAGCAGCTTCCGGGGAGAAAAACTGTTTTTT.

The chain is built from TRBV18 and TRBJ1-3; TRBD1 matches 9 bases. This CDR3 is built from 19 residues. The V segment lost 2 bases and the J segment 0 bases; nucleotides outside the gene matches: 11. Germline CDR1 is KGHSH and CDR2 is LQKENI. CDR3 residues: CASSPWGQGTIRSGNTIYF. CDR3 DNA: TGTGCCAGCTCACCATGGGGACAGGGTACTATCCGCTCTGGAAACACCATATATTTT.

The gene calls are TRBV6-1 and TRBJ1-2, with 8 bases fitting TRBD1. CDR3 length: 13 residues. Per germline, CDR1 MNHNS and CDR2 SASEGT. The trim removed 3 bases at V and 7 bases at J, leaving 4 bases unmatched. This chain's CDR3 is CASSETGVGGYTF. CDR3 DNA sequence: TGTGCCAGCAGTGAGACAGGGGTTGGTGGCTACACCTTC.

The J gene is TRBJ2-7, the V gene TRBV6-2 or TRBV6-3; D tentatively fits TRBD1 or TRBD2 (5 bases each). This CDR3 has 17 amino acids. V lost 0 bases and J 0 bases, leaving 15 bases between the germline ends. CDR1 is MNHEY and CDR2 is SVGEGT in the germline V gene. The CDR3 sequence is CASSYSAEGSPSYEQYF. The CDR3 region has the DNA TGTGCCAGCAGTTACTCGGCTGAGGGGTCACCCTCCTACGAGCAGTACTTC.

The V gene is TRBV4-1, the J gene TRBJ1-5; D is unclear. The CDR3 covers 18 residues. The V gene's germline CDR1 is MGHRA and CDR2 YSYEKL. Trimming removed 0 bases from V and 1 base from J, with 16 bases in between. The CDR3 bases are TGCGCCAGCAGCCAAGAAGTACGGCAGTCATTGAGCAATCAGCCCCAGCATTTT. The encoded protein is CASSQEVRQSLSNQPQHF.

By sample fraction, this clone is large. This sequence joins TRBV6-6 and TRBJ1-1, with D possibly being TRBD1 (6 bases). The CDR3 is 14 residues long. Germline V gives CDR1 MNHNY, CDR2 SVGAGI (reference sequence). With 5 bases removed from V and 1 base from J, the gap between germline ends came to 11 bases. The CDR3 DNA is TGTGCCAGCAGTACCCGGGACAAGAACACTGAAGCTTTCTTT. The encoded protein is CASSTRDKNTEAFF.

This clone was picked up a small number of times. The chain links TRBV18 to TRBJ2-3; D gene uncertain. Trimming took off 4 bases at V and 1 base at J, with 3 bases between the two ends. Per the germline V gene, CDR1 is KGHSH and CDR2 is LQKENI. CDR3 length: 12 residues. DNA for the CDR3: TGTGCCAGCTCACTCGGCACAGATACGCAGTATTTT. This translates into CASSLGTDTQYF.

A word on this clone: The sample holds other DNA sequences that translate to the same CDR3. DNA for the CDR3: TGTGCCAGCAGTGAAACAGGGCTGGGTGGCTACACCTTC. Residues: CASSETGLGGYTF. This sequence joins TRBV6-1 and TRBJ1-2, with D possibly TRBD1 on 6 matching bases. V dropped 2 bases and J dropped 7 bases, with 11 bases sitting between them. CDR1 is MNHNS and CDR2 is SASEGT in the germline V gene. This CDR3 is built from 13 residues.

The rearrangement links TRBV27 to TRBJ2-3, with a weak D call TRBD1 (5 bases). CDR3 size: 15 residues. Germline values: CDR1 MNHEY, CDR2 SMNVEV (reference sequence). With 4 bases removed from V and 0 bases from J, the gap between germline ends came to 11 bases. In DNA form, the CDR3 reads TGTGCCAGCAGTTCCTATCGACAGAGCACAGATACGCAGTATTTT. It is translated as CASSSYRQSTDTQYF.

This clone was observed once. The chain is built from TRBV6-5 and TRBJ1-4; D is uncertain. CDR1 MNHEY and CDR2 SVGAGI come from the germline V gene. Trimming took off 7 bases at V and 5 bases at J, with 11 bases between the two ends. The CDR3 runs to 13 residues. The CDR3 coding sequence is TGTGCCAGCACGCAGCCGACCAATGAAAAACTGTTTTTT. Its translation: CASTQPTNEKLFF.

By its share, this clone is large. Different DNA sequences within this sample yield the same CDR3. V usage is TRBV5-6 and J usage is TRBJ2-5; perhaps D is TRBD1 or TRBD2 (7 bases each). Germline V gene data show CDR1 as SGHDT and CDR2 as YYEEEE. The CDR3 is 15 residues long. V was clipped by 0 bases and J by 5 bases, with 14 bases between them. The CDR3 sequence is CASSLVAGGGETQYF. DNA for the CDR3: TGTGCCAGCAGCTTGGTTGCAGGGGGAGGGGAGACCCAGTACTTC.

This clone was seen a handful of times. V gene TRBV10-3 combines with J gene TRBJ1-1; weak D call: TRBD1 (6 bases). V lost 8 bases and J lost 4, with 14 bases in between. CDR3 length: 13 residues. Per the germline V gene, CDR1 is ENHRY and CDR2 is SYGVKD. Written as DNA, the CDR3 is TGTGCCATCCGACATATACAGGGCACTGAAGCTTTCTTT. This translates into CAIRHIQGTEAFF.

This clone was seen only a few times. Written as DNA, the CDR3 is TGTGCCAGCAGCTTGCAAGAGACCCAGTACTTC. Encoded protein: CASSLQETQYF. The genes are TRBV7-9 and TRBJ2-5; D gene ambiguous. The V gene's germline CDR1 is SEHNR and CDR2 FQNEAQ (reference sequence). V dropped 3 bases and J dropped 2 bases, with 1 base sitting between them. CDR3 size: 11 residues.

This clone has more than one count but fewer than ten. The chain recombines TRBV27 with TRBJ2-3, with 7 positions matching TRBD1. CDR1 MNHEY and CDR2 SMNVEV come from the germline V gene (reference sequence). The CDR3 is 15 residues long. Germline trimming cut 2 bases from V and 0 bases from J; bases unmatched to any gene: 2. The CDR3 loop is CASSLRGQSTDTQYF. In DNA, the CDR3 is TGTGCCAGCAGTTTAAGGGGACAGAGCACAGATACGCAGTATTTT.

V usage is TRBV7-4 and J usage is TRBJ2-2; weak D call: TRBD2 (5 bases). Trimming removed 7 bases at V and 0 bases at J, with 12 bases between. The CDR3 sequence is 15 residues long. The V gene's germline CDR1 is SGHVT and CDR2 SQSDAQ. CDR3 DNA sequence: TGTGCCAGCACGAGGGTTTTCGCGAACACCGGGGAGCTGTTTTTT. Residues: CASTRVFANTGELFF.

This chain uses TRBV18 with TRBJ2-5; 11 positions agree with TRBD2. The CDR3 spans 14 residues. Germline lookup yields CDR1 KGHSH and CDR2 LQKENI. Unmatched junction bases numbered 0, after V lost 3 bases and J lost 3 bases. CDR3 amino acids: CASSPGLAEETQYF. The DNA of the CDR3 is TGTGCCAGCTCACCGGGACTAGCGGAAGAGACCCAGTACTTC.

This chain uses TRBV4-2 with TRBJ2-5; D gene unclear. Trimming removed 0 bases at V and 2 bases at J, with 4 bases between. The germline gives CDR1 LGHNA, CDR2 YNFKEQ. The CDR3 length is 13 residues. The CDR3 nucleotides are TGTGCCAGCAGCCAAGAAAAACAAGAGACCCAGTACTTC. Translating gives CASSQEKQETQYF.

V gene TRBV7-2 combines with J gene TRBJ2-1, with 12 bases that match TRBD2. The CDR3 length is 15 residues. The germline V gene has CDR1 SGHTA and CDR2 FQGNSA. Losses at the gene ends were 5 bases for V and 10 bases for J; bases not matched to a gene: 9. CDR3 coding DNA: TGTGCCAGCAGCCCTCGACTAGCGGGAGCCGTCGAGCAGTTCTTC. Its protein is CASSPRLAGAVEQFF.